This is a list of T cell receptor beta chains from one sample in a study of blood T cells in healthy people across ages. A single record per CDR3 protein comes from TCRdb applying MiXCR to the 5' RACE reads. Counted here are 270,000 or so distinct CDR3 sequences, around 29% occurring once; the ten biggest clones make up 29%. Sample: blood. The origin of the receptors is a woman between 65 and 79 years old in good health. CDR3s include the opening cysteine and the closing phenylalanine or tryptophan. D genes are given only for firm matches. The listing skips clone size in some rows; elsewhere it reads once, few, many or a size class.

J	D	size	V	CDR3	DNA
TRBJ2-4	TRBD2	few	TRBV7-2	CASSPRTSGQQNIQYF	TGTGCCAGCAGCCCTAGGACTAGCGGGCAACAAAACATTCAGTACTTC
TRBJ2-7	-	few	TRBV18	CASSKRQQGEEQYF	TGTGCCAGCTCAAAAAGGCAGCAAGGGGAGGAGCAGTACTTC
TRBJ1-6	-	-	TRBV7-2	CASSLARSGRAPLHF	TGTGCCAGCAGCTTAGCCCGGTCCGGACGGGCCCCTCTCCACTTT
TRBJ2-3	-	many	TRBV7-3	CASSLGSTDTQYF	TGTGCCAGCAGCTTAGGCTCCACAGATACGCAGTATTTT
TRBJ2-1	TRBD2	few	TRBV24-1	CATSDWTSGRASYNEQFF	TGTGCCACCAGTGATTGGACTAGCGGGAGGGCCTCCTACAATGAGCAGTTCTTC
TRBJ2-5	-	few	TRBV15	CATSRGKETQYF	TGTGCCACCAGCAGAGGAAAAGAGACCCAGTACTTC
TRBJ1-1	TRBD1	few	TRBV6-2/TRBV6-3	CASSPTGRNTEAFF	TGTGCCAGCAGCCCGACAGGGAGGAACACTGAAGCTTTCTTT
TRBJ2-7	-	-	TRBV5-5	CASSYRDALSYEQYF	TGTGCCAGCAGCTACCGGGACGCCCTCTCCTACGAGCAGTACTTC
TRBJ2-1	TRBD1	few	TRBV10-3	CAIQQGNEQFF	TGTGCCATACAACAGGGGAATGAGCAGTTCTTC
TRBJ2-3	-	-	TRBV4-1	CASSHPYPDRQGRNRTDTQYF	TGCGCCAGCAGCCACCCTTACCCTGACAGGCAGGGGAGGAACCGCACAGATACGCAGTATTTT
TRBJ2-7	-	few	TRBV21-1	CDTGGGCEQYF	TGTGACACCGGGGGCGGTTGCGAGCAGTACTTC
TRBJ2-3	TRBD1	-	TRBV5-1	CASSLQTTGGPTDTQYF	TGCGCCAGCAGCTTACAGACGACAGGGGGGCCCACAGATACGCAGTATTTT
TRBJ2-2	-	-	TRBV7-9	CASSPPSGLLTGELFF	TGTGCCAGCAGCCCACCCTCGGGACTTTTAACCGGGGAGCTGTTTTTT
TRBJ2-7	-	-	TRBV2	CASSIGEQYF	TGTGCCAGCAGTATAGGAGAGCAGTACTTC
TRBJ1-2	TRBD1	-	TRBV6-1	CASSEGQFGYTF	TGTGCCAGCAGTGAGGGACAGTTTGGCTACACCTTC
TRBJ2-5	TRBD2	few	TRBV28	CASKDSGRVETQYF	TGTGCCAGTAAGGATAGCGGGAGAGTGGAGACCCAGTACTTC
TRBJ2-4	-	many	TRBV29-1	CSVAGYSEIQYF	TGCAGCGTTGCCGGGTACTCGGAGATTCAGTACTTC
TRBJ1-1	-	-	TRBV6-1	CASGEGYRVNTEAFF	TGTGCCAGCGGAGAGGGTTACAGGGTGAACACTGAAGCTTTCTTT
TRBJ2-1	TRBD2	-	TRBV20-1	CSASSSGKSYNEQFF	TGCAGTGCTAGCTCTAGCGGGAAATCCTACAATGAGCAGTTCTTC
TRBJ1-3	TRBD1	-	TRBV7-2	CASRVTGGGGNTIYF	TGTGCCAGCAGAGTTACAGGGGGCGGTGGAAACACCATATATTTT
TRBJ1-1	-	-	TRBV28	CASSLQGLQAFF	TGTGCCAGCAGCCTCCAGGGTTTGCAGGCTTTCTTT
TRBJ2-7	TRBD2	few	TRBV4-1	CASSQDWGLAAYEQYF	TGCGCCAGCAGCCAAGATTGGGGACTAGCGGCTTACGAGCAGTACTTC
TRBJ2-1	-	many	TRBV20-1	CSARGGRSSYNEQFF	TGCAGTGCTAGAGGGGGCCGTAGCTCCTACAATGAGCAGTTCTTC
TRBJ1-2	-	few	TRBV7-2	CASNPSEGRSYGYTF	TGTGCCAGCAACCCTTCGGAGGGGAGAAGCTATGGCTACACCTTC
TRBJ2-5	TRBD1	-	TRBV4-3	CASSQTLTGGTETQYF	TGCGCCAGCAGCCAAACTCTGACAGGGGGTACGGAGACCCAGTACTTC
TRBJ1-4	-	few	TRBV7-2	CASSPTPKALSEKLFF	TGTGCCAGCAGCCCAACTCCGAAGGCATTGAGTGAAAAACTGTTTTTT
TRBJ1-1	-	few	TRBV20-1	CSGAEGYTEAFF	TGCAGTGGTGCTGAGGGGTACACTGAAGCTTTCTTT
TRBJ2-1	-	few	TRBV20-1	CSGRDYNEQFF	TGCAGTGGACGGGACTACAATGAGCAGTTCTTC
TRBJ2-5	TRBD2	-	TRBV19	CASRPAGLGYQETQYF	TGTGCCAGTCGACCCGCGGGACTAGGGTACCAAGAGACCCAGTACTTC
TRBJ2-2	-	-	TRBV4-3	CASSQVLGQSRTGELFF	TGCGCCAGCAGCCAAGTGTTAGGACAGAGTAGGACCGGGGAGCTGTTTTTT
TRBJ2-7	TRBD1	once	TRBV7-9	CAGGTGPSGEQYF	TGTGCCGGTGGGACAGGTCCTTCGGGGGAGCAGTACTTC
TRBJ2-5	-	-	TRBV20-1	CSLIGLHNPKETQYF	TGCAGTTTGATTGGACTCCATAACCCTAAAGAGACCCAGTACTTC
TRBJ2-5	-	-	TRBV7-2	CASSLDGGQETQYF	TGTGCCAGCAGCTTAGATGGAGGCCAAGAGACCCAGTACTTC
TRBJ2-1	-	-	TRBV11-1	CASKDSRSYNEQFF	TGTGCCAGCAAGGACAGCCGCTCCTACAATGAGCAGTTCTTC
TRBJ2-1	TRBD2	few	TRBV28	CASSYSGSRNEQFF	TGTGCCAGCTCATATAGCGGGAGCCGTAATGAGCAGTTCTTC
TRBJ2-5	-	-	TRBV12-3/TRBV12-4	CASNPSGVRETQYF	TGTGCCAGCAACCCTTCGGGGGTGAGAGAGACCCAGTACTTC